Following are 19 T cell receptor beta chains from one sample sequenced in a study of identical twins. TCRdb re-called the 5' RACE reads with MiXCR, one entry per CDR3 protein. In the table there are 1,800,000 or so distinct CDR3 sequences, around 29% of which are singletons. The sequencing sample was made of cord blood. The receptors come from a newborn girl in good health.

The chain carries TRBV6-1 and TRBJ2-1; possibly TRBD1 for D (6 bases). V lost 6 bases to trimming and J lost 13 bases, with 19 bases between them. Germline V gene sequence: CDR1 MNHNS, CDR2 SASEGT. The CDR3 length is 13 residues. The CDR3 bases are TGTGCCAGCAGCATGACAGGTCAAGAGACCCAGTTCTTC. Its translation: CASSMTGQETQFF.

This clonotype was seen only a few times. A read error may produce the germline difference seen at one junction end. The V and J genes are TRBV28 and TRBJ1-6; D remains unclear. There are 11 residues in the CDR3. Germline values: CDR1 MDHEN, CDR2 SYDVKM. CDR3 in DNA: TGTGCCAGCAGTTTAAGCTCACCCCCCCACTTT. Translating it yields CASSLSSPPHF.

This clonotype was observed a single time. Germline and junction disagree at one end, which may indicate a read error. The gene calls are TRBV7-9 and TRBJ1-4, with unresolved D. CDR3 length: 11 residues. Germline lookup yields CDR1 SEHNR and CDR2 FQNEAQ (reference sequence). The CDR3 here is CSSSSNEKLFF. The CDR3 coding sequence is TGTTCCAGCAGCTCCAACGAAAAACTGTTTTTT.

This clonotype was counted only a few times. The J gene is TRBJ2-2, the V gene TRBV25-1, with D uncertain. The germline V gene encodes CDR1 MGHDK and CDR2 SYGVNS. This CDR3 comprises 12 residues. Trimming took 2 bases from V and 5 from J, leaving 3 bases between them. The CDR3 region is CASSERTGELFF. The CDR3 DNA reads as TGTGCCAGCAGTGAACGGACCGGGGAGCTGTTTTTT. The full variable domain, its missing parts supplied by reference TRBV25-1 and TRBJ2-2, is EADIYQTPRYLVIGTGKKITLECSQTMGHDKMYWYQQDPGMELHLIHYSYGVNSTEKGDLSSESTVSRIRTEHFPLTLESARPSHTSQYLCASSERTGELFFGEGSRLTVL.

A remark on this clonotype: At one end, the junction sequence differs from germline, possibly due to a read error. V and J are TRBV20-1 and TRBJ2-1, with 9 bases fitting TRBD2. The CDR3 runs to 14 residues. Germline V gene sequence: CDR1 DFQATT, CDR2 SNEGSKA (reference sequence). CDR3: CSTPLAGPYDEQFF. The CDR3 coding sequence is TGCAGTACCCCACTAGCGGGCCCCTACGATGAGCAGTTCTTC.

The chain has TRBV7-2 and TRBJ1-6, with no clear D. Germline CDR1 SGHTA, CDR2 FQGNSA. The CDR3 loop spans 15 amino acids. The V gene lost 5 bases and the J gene lost 3 bases, with 11 bases spanning the gap. This chain's CDR3 is CASSIGRYYNSPLHF. In nucleotides, the CDR3 is TGTGCCAGCAGCATCGGACGGTACTATAATTCACCCCTCCACTTT.

For the CDR3, the DNA is TGTGCCAGCAAGATTGATACGGTACCCGGGGAGCTGTTTTTT. Translation: CASKIDTVPGELFF. V and J are TRBV4-2 and TRBJ2-2; no reliable D call. The V end was cut by 7 bases, the J end by 6 bases, with 15 bases between. This CDR3 region has 14 residues. Per the germline V gene, CDR1 is LGHNA and CDR2 is YNFKEQ.

The CDR3 nucleotides are TGTGCCAGCAGCCAACTCGCTAGCTCCCCATATGGGACAGATACGCAGTATTTT. Its translation: CASSQLASSPYGTDTQYF. The chain couples TRBV14 to TRBJ2-3; TRBD2 is a possible D gene (5 bases). Germline CDR1 reads SGHDN; CDR2 reads FVKESK. The CDR3 runs to 18 residues. Trimming shortened V by 2 bases and J by 3 bases, and 21 bases separated the two germline ends.

The V and J genes are TRBV7-2 and TRBJ2-5; possibly TRBD2 for D (6 bases). Trimming removed 5 bases from V and 0 bases from J, with 16 bases in between. Germline CDR1 is SGHTA and CDR2 is FQGNSA. This CDR3 has 16 residues. The CDR3 reads CASSRGIYGNQETQYF. As DNA, the CDR3 is TGTGCCAGCAGCCGGGGGATTTACGGAAACCAAGAGACCCAGTACTTC.

This clonotype was recorded a few times. The CDR3 loop is CASSYSYGITYEQYF. CDR3 bases: TGTGCCAGCAGTTACTCGTACGGGATTACCTACGAGCAGTACTTC. V and J are TRBV6-5 and TRBJ2-7; weak D call: TRBD2 (5 bases). CDR1 and CDR2 (germline): MNHEY, SVGAGI. The V gene lost 0 bases and the J gene lost 2 bases, with 11 bases spanning the gap. CDR3 length: 15 amino acids.

The genes are TRBV20-1 and TRBJ2-7; 8 nucleotides line up with TRBD2. The V and J ends lost 6 bases and 2 bases, in that order; junction bases with no gene match: 12. CDR1 and CDR2 from the germline V gene are DFQATT and SNEGSKA (reference sequence). There are 15 residues in the CDR3. The CDR3 DNA is TGCAGTGCCCCCCGTATAGCGGGGCCACCCTACGAGCAGTACTTC. Its protein is CSAPRIAGPPYEQYF.

This clonotype appeared many times. This rearrangement joins TRBV4-2 to TRBJ2-7; 8 bases line up with TRBD1. Germline V CDR1 and CDR2: LGHNA, YNFKEQ. The CDR3 is 13 amino acids. Trimming cost V 5 bases and J 3 bases; bases outside gene matches: 3. The CDR3 DNA sequence: TGTGCCAGCAGCAAAGGACAGGGCTACGAGCAGTACTTC. It encodes CASSKGQGYEQYF.

This clonotype was observed a few times. The rearrangement links TRBV7-9 to TRBJ1-4; D call uncertain. The germline gives CDR1 SEHNR, CDR2 FQNEAQ (reference sequence). CDR3 length: 14 amino acids. Trimming took 0 bases from V and 3 from J, leaving 5 bases between them. CDR3 loop: CASSLAAANEKLFF. For the CDR3, the DNA is TGTGCCAGCAGCTTAGCGGCAGCTAATGAAAAACTGTTTTTT.

This clonotype was observed many times. The V call is TRBV29-1, the J call TRBJ2-1, with TRBD1 as a possible D gene (5 bases). V lost 6 bases and J lost 0, with 12 bases in between. Germline lookup yields CDR1 SQVTM and CDR2 ANQGSEA. CDR3 length equals 14 residues. The CDR3 protein is CSVGRASSYNEQFF. Here the CDR3 DNA reads TGCAGCGTGGGCAGGGCTAGCTCCTACAATGAGCAGTTCTTC.

Points on this clonotype: This could be a read error, since a much larger clone is one nucleotide away. This chain joins TRBV20-1 and TRBJ2-1; weak D call: TRBD2 (6 bases). The V end was cut by 6 bases, the J end by 13 bases, with 25 bases between. The length of the CDR3 is 14 residues. Germline-derived CDR1 and CDR2 are DFQATT and SNEGSKA (reference sequence). This CDR3 is CSASSQGLLETQFF. CDR3 bases: TGCAGTGCAAGTAGCCAGGGACTGTTGGAGACCCAGTTCTTC.

This clonotype was observed a single time. This chain links TRBV20-1 with TRBJ1-6; 11 positions match TRBD1. Germline V gives CDR1 DFQATT, CDR2 SNEGSKA (reference sequence). V lost 3 bases to trimming and J lost 6 bases; unmatched junction nucleotides: 4. This CDR3 contains 15 residues. CDR3 protein: CSASRTGGFNSPLHF. Written as DNA, the CDR3 is TGCAGTGCTAGCAGGACAGGGGGCTTTAATTCACCCCTCCACTTT.

In its sample, this clonotype was seen a few times. This chain uses TRBV20-1 with TRBJ1-6; 9 bases fit TRBD1. The V gene end was trimmed by 7 bases and the J gene end by 5 bases; junction bases not matched to a gene: 6. Germline V gene sequence: CDR1 DFQATT, CDR2 SNEGSKA (reference sequence). The CDR3 loop spans 14 amino acids. The DNA for the CDR3 is TGCAGTGGAACCGGGACAGGGAATAATTCACCCCTCCACTTT. Amino acid sequence: CSGTGTGNNSPLHF.

This clonotype was recorded a few times. One end of the junction varies from germline; a read error may be responsible. J is TRBJ1-1 and V is TRBV5-1; unclear D gene. Germline V lookup: CDR1 SGHRS, CDR2 YFSETQ. The CDR3 has 13 residues. The CDR3 is CASSHRGRTEAFF. Written as DNA, the CDR3 is TGTGCCAGCAGCCACCGGGGTAGGACTGAAGCTTTCTTT.

V and J are TRBV20-1 and TRBJ2-3, with 8 bases that match TRBD2. This CDR3 is 15 amino acids long. Trimming at V came to 3 bases and at J to 6 bases, leaving 11 bases not matched to a gene. The germline V gene has CDR1 DFQATT and CDR2 SNEGSKA (reference sequence). CDR3 in DNA: TGCAGTGCTAGCCCCGGACTAGCCGCCTCCGATACGCAGTATTTT. Its protein is CSASPGLAASDTQYF.